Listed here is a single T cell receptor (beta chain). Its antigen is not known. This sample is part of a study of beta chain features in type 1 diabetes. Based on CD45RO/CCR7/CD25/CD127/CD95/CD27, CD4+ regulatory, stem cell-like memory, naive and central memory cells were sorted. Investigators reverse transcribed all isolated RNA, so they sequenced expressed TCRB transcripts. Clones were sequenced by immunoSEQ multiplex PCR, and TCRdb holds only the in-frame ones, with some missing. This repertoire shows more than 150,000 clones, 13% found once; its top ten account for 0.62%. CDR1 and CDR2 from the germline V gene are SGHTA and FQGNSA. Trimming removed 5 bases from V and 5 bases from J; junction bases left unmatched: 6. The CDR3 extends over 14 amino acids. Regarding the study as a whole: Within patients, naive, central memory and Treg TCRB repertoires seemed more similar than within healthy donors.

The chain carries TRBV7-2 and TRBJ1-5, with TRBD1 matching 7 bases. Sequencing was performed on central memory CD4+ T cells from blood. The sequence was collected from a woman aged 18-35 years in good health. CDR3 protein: CASSKGQAHQPQHF. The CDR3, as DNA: TGTGCCAGCAGCAAAGGACAGGCCCATCAGCCCCAGCATTTT.